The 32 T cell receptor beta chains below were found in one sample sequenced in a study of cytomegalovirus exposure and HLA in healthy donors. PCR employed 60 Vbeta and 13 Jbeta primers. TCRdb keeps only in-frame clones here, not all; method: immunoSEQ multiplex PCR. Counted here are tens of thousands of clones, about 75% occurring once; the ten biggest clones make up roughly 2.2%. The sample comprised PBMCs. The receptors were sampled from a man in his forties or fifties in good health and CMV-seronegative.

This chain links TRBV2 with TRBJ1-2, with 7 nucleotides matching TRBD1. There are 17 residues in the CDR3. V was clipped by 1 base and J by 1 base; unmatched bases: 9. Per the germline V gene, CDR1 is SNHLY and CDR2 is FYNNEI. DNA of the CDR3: TGTGCCAGCAGTGAAGGGGGACAGACCTTTTTTAACTATGGCTACACCTTC. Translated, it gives CASSEGGQTFFNYGYTF.

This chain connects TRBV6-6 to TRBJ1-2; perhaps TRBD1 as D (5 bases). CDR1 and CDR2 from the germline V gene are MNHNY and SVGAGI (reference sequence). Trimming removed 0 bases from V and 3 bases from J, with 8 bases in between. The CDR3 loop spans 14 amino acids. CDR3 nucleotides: TGTGCCAGCAGTTACTCTGCAGGGCACTATGGCTACACCTTC. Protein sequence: CASSYSAGHYGYTF.

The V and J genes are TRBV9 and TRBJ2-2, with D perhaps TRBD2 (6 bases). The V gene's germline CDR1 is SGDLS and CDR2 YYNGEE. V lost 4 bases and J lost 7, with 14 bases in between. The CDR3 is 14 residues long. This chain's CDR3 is CASSRPGLIGELFF. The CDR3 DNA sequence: TGTGCCAGCAGCCGTCCGGGACTGATCGGGGAGCTGTTTTTT. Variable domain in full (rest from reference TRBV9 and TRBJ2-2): DSGVTQTPKHLITATGQRVTLRCSPRSGDLSVYWYQQSLDQGLQFLIQYYNGEERAKGNILERFSAQQFPDLHSELNLSSLELGDSALYFCASSRPGLIGELFFGEGSRLTVL.

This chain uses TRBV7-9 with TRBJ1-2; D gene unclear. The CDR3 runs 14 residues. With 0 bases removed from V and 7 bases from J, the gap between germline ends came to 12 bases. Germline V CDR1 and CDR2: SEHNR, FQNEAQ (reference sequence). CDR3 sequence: CASSLAVPSGGYTF. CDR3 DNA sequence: TGTGCCAGCAGCTTAGCAGTTCCTTCGGGTGGCTACACCTTC.

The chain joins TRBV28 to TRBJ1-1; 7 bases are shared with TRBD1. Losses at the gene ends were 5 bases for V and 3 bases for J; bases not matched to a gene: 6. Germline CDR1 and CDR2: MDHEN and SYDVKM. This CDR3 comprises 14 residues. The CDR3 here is CASSNRGRDTEAFF. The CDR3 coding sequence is TGTGCCAGCAGTAACAGGGGTAGGGACACTGAAGCTTTCTTT.

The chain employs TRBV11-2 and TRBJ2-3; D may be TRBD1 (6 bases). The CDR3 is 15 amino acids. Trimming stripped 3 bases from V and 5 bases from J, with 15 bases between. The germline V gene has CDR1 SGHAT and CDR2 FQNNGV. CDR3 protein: CASSFRQAGGDTQYF. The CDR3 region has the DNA TGTGCCAGCAGCTTTCGACAGGCAGGTGGAGATACGCAGTATTTT.

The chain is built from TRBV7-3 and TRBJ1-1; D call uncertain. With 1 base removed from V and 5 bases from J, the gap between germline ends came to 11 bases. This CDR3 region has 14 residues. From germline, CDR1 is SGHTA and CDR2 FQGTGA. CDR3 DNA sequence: TGTGCCAGCAGCTTAAGTGGGTCGGGGACTGAAGCTTTCTTT. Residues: CASSLSGSGTEAFF.

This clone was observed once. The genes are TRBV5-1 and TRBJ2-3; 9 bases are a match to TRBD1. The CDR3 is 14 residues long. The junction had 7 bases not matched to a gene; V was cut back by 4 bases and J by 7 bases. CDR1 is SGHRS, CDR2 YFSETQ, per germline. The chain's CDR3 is CASSRTQGANTQYF. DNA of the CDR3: TGCGCCAGCAGCCGAACACAGGGGGCGAATACGCAGTATTTT.

In nucleotides, the CDR3 is TGTGCCAGCAGTCAATTTGGACAGGGCGCTGAAGCTTTCTTT. Translating gives CASSQFGQGAEAFF. The chain is built from TRBV5-4 and TRBJ1-1; TRBD1 matches 8 bases. CDR3 length equals 14 residues. CDR1 SGHNT and CDR2 YYREEE come from the germline V gene (reference sequence). Trimming at V came to 5 bases and at J to 6 bases, leaving 9 bases not matched to a gene.

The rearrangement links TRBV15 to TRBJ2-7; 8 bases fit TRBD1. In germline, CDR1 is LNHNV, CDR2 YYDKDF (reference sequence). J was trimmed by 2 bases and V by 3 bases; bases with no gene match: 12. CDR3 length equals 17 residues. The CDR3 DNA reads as TGTGCCACCAGCAGCGATCGGACAGGGCGCAGCCCCTACGAGCAGTACTTC. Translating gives CATSSDRTGRSPYEQYF.

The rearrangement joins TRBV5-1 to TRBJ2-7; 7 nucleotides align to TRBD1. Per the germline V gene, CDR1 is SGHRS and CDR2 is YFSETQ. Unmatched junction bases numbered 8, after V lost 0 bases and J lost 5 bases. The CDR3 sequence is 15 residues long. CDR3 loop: CASSLGGQGVDEQYF. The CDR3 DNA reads TGCGCCAGCAGCTTGGGCGGTCAGGGGGTGGACGAGCAGTACTTC.

CDR3 DNA sequence: TGCGCCAGCAGCCCCCCTTACACTGAAGCTTTCTTT. Amino acids: CASSPPYTEAFF. The chain uses TRBV4-1 and TRBJ1-1; D remains ambiguous. Germline V gives CDR1 MGHRA, CDR2 YSYEKL. V was cut by 4 bases and J by 3 bases, with 6 bases left in between. The CDR3 runs to 12 residues.

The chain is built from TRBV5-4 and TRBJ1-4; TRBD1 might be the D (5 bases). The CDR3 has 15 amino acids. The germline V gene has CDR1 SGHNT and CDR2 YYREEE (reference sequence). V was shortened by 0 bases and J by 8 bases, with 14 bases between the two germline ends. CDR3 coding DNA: TGTGCCAGCAGCTTGGCCCAAGGGGTAGGCGAAAAACTGTTTTTT. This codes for CASSLAQGVGEKLFF.

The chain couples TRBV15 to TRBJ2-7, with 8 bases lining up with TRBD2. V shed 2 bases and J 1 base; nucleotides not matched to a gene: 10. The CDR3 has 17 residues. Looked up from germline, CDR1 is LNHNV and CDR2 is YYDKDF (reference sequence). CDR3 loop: CATSRILLAGGSYEQYF. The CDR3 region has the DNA TGTGCCACCAGCAGAATCCTCCTTGCGGGGGGATCCTACGAGCAGTACTTC.

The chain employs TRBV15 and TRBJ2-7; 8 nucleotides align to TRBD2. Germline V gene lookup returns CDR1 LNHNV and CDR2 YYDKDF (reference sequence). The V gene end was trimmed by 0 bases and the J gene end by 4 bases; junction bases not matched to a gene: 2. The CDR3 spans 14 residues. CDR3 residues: CATSREGLAYEQYF. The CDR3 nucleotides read TGTGCCACCAGCAGAGAAGGACTAGCTTACGAGCAGTACTTC. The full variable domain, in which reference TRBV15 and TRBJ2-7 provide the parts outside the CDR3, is DAMVIQNPRYQVTQFGKPVTLSCSQTLNHNVMYWYQQKSSQAPKLLFHYYDKDFNNEADTPDNFQSRRPNTSFCFLDIRSPGLGDTAMYLCATSREGLAYEQYFGPGTRLTVT.

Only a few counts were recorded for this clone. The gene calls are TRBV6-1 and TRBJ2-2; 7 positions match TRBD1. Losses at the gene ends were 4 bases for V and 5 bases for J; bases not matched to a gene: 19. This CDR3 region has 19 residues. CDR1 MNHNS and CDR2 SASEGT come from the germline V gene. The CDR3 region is CASSVKRTGWGFGTGELFF. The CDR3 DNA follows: TGTGCCAGCAGTGTTAAGCGGACAGGTTGGGGTTTCGGGACCGGGGAGCTGTTTTTT.

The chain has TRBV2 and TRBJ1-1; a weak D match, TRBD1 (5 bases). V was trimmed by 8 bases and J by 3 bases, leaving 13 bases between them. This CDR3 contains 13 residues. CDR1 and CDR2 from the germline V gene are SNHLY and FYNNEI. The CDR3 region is CASSSRGDTEAFF. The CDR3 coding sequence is TGTGCCAGCTCCTCCCGGGGGGACACTGAAGCTTTCTTT.

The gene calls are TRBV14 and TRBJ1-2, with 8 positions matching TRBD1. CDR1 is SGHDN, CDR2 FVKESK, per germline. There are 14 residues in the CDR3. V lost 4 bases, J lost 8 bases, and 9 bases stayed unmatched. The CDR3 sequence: CASSLQTGAGGYTF. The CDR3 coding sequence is TGTGCCAGCAGCCTACAGACAGGGGCAGGGGGCTACACCTTC.

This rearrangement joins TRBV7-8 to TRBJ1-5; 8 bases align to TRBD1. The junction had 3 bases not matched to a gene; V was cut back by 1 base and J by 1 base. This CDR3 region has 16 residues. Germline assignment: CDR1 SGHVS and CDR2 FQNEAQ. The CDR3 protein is CASSLEGQVSNQPQHF. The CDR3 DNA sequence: TGTGCCAGCAGCTTAGAGGGACAGGTGAGCAATCAGCCCCAGCATTTT. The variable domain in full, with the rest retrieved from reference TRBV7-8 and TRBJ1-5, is GAGVSQSPRYKVAKRGQDVALRCDPISGHVSLFWYQQALGQGPEFLTYFQNEAQLDKSGLPSDRFFAERPEGSVSTLKIQRTQQEDSAVYLCASSLEGQVSNQPQHFGDGTRLSIL.

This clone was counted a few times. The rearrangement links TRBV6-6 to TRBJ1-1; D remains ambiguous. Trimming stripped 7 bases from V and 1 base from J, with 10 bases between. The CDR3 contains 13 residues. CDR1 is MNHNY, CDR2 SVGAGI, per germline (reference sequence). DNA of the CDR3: TGTGCCAGCACGCGGATAGCGAACACTGAAGCTTTCTTT. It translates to CASTRIANTEAFF.

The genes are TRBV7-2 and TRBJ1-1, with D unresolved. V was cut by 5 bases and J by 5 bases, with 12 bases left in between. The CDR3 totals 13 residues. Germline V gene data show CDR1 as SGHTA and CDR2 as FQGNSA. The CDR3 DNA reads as TGTGCCAGCAGCACGGTGGCAGGAACTGAAGCTTTCTTT. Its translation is CASSTVAGTEAFF.

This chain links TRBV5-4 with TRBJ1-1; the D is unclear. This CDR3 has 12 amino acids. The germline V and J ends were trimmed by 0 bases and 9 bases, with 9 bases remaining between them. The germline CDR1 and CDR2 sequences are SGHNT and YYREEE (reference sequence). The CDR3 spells CASSLAGGKAFF. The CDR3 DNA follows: TGTGCCAGCAGCTTGGCGGGCGGGAAAGCTTTCTTT.

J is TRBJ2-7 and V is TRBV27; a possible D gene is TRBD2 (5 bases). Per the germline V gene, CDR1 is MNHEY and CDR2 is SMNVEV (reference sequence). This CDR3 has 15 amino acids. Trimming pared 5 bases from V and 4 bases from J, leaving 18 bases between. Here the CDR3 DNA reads TGTGCCAGCAGTCCCTCGGGGTGGGCGGGTTACGAGCAGTACTTC. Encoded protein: CASSPSGWAGYEQYF.

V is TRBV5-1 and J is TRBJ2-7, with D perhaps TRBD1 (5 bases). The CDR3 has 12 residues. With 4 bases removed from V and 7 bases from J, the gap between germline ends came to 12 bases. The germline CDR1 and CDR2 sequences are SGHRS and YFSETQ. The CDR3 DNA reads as TGCGCCAGCAGCACGTCCAGGGATGAGCAGTACTTC. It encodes CASSTSRDEQYF.

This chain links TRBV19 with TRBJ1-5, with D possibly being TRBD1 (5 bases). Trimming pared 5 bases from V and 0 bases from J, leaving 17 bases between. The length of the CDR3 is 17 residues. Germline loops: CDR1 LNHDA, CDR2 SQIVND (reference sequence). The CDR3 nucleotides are TGTGCCAGTAGTTCTCAAATACAGGTTTCTAGCAATCAGCCCCAGCATTTT. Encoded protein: CASSSQIQVSSNQPQHF.

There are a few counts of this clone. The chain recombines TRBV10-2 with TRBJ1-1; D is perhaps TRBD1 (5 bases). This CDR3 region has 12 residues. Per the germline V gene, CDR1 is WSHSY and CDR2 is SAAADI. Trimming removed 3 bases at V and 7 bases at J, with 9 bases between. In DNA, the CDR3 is TGCGCCAGCAGTGATGGGGGAGGTGAAGCTTTCTTT. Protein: CASSDGGGEAFF.

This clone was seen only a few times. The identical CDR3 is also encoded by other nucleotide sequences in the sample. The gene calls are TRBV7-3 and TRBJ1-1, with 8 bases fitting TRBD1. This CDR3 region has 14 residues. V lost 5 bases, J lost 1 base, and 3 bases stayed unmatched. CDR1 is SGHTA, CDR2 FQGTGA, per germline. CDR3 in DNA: TGTGCCAGCAGCCCAGGACAGGGGAACACTGAAGCTTTCTTT. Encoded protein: CASSPGQGNTEAFF.

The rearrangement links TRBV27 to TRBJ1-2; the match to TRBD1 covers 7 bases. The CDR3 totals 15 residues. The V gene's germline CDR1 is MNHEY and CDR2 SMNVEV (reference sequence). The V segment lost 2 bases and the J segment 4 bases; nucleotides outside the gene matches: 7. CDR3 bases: TGTGCCAGCAGTTTAAAAGGGGGCGGTTTCTATGGCTACACCTTC. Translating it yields CASSLKGGGFYGYTF.

In nucleotides, the CDR3 is TGTGCCAGCAGTTACTCGCTACGACAGGGTGCCTACGAGCAGTACTTC. This gives the protein CASSYSLRQGAYEQYF. The rearrangement joins TRBV6-5 to TRBJ2-7, with TRBD1 matching over 7 bases. The CDR3 is 16 amino acids. CDR1 is MNHEY and CDR2 is SVGAGI in the germline V gene. V was pared by 0 bases and J by 2 bases, with 7 bases of the junction left unmatched.

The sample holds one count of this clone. DNA for the CDR3: TGTGCCACTGCCGGGCACGGAGGGGAGCAGAGAGGGAACACTGAAGCTTTCTTT. Its protein is CATAGHGGEQRGNTEAFF. This chain links TRBV15 with TRBJ1-1; a weak D match, TRBD1 (5 bases). This CDR3 is 18 amino acids long. The V and J ends lost 9 bases and 1 base respectively, with 27 bases between them. Germline V gene sequence: CDR1 LNHNV, CDR2 YYDKDF (reference sequence).

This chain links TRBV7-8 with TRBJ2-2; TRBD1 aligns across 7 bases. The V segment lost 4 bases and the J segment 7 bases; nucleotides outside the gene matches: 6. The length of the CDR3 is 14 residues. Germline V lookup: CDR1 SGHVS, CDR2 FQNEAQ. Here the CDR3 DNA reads TGTGCCAGCAGCTCAGACAGGGCGGTCGGGGAGCTGTTTTTT. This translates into CASSSDRAVGELFF.

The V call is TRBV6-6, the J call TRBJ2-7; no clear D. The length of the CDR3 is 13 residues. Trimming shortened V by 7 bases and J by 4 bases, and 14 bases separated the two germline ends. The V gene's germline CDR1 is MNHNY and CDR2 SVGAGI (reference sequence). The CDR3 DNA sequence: TGTGCCAGCAATTCAGATGGTGTGTACGAGCAGTACTTC. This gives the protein CASNSDGVYEQYF.